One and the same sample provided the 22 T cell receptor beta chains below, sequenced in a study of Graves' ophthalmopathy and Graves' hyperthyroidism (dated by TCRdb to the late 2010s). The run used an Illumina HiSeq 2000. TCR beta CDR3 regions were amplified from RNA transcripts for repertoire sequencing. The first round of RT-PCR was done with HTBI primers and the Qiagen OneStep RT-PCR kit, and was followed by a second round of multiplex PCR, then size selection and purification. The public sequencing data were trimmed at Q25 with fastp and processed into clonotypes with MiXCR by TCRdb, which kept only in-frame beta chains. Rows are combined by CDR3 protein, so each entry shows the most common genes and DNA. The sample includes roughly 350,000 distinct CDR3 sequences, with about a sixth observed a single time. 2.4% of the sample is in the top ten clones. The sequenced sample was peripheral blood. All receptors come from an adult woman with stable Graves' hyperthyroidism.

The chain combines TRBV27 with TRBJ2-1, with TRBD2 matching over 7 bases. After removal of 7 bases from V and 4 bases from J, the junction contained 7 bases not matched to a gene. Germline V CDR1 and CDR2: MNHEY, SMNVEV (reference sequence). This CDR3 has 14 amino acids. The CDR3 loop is CASKVGGKYNEQFF. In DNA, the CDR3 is TGTGCCAGCAAGGTGGGAGGGAAGTACAATGAGCAGTTCTTC.

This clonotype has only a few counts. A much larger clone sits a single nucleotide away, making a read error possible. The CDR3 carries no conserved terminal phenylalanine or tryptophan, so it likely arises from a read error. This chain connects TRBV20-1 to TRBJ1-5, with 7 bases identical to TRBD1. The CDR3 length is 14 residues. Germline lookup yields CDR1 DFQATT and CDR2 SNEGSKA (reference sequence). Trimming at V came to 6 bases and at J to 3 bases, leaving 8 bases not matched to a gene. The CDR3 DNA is TGCAGTGCAACGCGACAGGGCACCAATCAGCCCCAGCATTTG. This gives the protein CSATRQGTNQPQHL.

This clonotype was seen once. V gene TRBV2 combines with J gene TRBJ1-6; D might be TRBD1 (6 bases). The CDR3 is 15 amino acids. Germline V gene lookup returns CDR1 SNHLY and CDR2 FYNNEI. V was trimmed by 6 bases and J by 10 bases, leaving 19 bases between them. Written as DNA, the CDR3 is TGTGCCAGCAGGACCATACAGGGATCGATGTCACCCCTCCACTTT. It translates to CASRTIQGSMSPLHF.

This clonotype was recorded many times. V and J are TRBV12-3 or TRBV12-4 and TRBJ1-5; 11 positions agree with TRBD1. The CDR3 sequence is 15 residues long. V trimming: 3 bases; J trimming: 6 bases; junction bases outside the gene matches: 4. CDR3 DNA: TGTGCCAGCAGTTTTGGGACAGGGGGGGTTCAGCCCCAGCATTTT. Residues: CASSFGTGGVQPQHF.

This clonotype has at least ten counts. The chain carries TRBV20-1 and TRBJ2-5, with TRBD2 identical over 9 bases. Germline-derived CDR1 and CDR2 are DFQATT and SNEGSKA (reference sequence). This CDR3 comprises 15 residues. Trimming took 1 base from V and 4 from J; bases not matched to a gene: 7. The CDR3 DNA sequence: TGCAGTGCTAGAGTTCCGGGACTAGCTTTAGAGACCCAGTACTTC. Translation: CSARVPGLALETQYF.

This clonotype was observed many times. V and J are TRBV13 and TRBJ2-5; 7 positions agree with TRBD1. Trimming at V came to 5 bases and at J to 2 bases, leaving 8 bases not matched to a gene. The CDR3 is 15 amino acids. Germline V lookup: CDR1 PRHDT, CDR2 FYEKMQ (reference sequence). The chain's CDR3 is CASSPTPDRQETQYF. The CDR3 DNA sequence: TGTGCCAGCAGCCCGACGCCGGACAGGCAAGAGACCCAGTACTTC.

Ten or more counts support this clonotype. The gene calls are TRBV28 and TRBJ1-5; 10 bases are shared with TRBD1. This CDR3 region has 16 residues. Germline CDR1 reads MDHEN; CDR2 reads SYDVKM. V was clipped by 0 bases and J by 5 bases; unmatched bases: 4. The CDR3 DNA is TGTGCCAGCAGTTTATGGAAGGGGACAGGGGATCAGCCCCAGCATTTT. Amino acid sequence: CASSLWKGTGDQPQHF.

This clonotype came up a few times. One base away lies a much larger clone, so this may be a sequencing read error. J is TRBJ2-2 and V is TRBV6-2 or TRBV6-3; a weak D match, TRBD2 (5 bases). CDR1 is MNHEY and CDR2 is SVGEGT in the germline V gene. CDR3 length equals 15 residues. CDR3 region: CVSSLDYPGTGELFF. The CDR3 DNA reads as TGTGTCAGCAGTCTCGACTACCCAGGCACCGGGGAGCTGTTTTTT.

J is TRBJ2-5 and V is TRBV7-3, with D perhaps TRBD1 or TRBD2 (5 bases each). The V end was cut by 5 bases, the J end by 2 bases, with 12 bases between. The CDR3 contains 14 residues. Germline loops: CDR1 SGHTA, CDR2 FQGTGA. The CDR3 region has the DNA TGTGCCAGCAGCCCGGGGCGCGGGCAAGAGACCCAGTACTTC. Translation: CASSPGRGQETQYF.

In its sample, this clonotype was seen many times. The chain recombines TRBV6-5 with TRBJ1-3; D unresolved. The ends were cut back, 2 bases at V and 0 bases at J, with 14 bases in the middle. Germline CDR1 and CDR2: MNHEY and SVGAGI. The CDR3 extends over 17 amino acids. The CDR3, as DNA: TGTGCCAGCAGTTACCGAGAACAAGGGAGCTCTGGAAACACCATATATTTT. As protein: CASSYREQGSSGNTIYF.

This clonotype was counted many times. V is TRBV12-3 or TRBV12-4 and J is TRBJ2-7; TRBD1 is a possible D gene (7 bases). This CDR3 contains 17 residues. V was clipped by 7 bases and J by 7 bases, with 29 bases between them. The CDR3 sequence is CASTPGTALGGQREQYF. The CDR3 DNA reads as TGTGCCAGCACCCCTGGGACAGCTCTGGGGGGCCAGAGGGAGCAGTACTTC.

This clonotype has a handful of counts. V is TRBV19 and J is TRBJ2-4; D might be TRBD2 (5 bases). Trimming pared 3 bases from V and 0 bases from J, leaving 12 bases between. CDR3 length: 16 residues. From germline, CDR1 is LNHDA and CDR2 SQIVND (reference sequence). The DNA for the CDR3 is TGTGCCAGTAGTATTGGCGGGCTGGTAGCCAAAAACATTCAGTACTTC. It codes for CASSIGGLVAKNIQYF.

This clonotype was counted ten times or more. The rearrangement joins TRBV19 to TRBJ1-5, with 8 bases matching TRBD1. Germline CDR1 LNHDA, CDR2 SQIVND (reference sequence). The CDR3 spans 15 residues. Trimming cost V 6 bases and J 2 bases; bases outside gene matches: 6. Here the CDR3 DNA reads TGTGCCAGTAGGGACGACAGGGGTGGCAATCAGCCCCAGCATTTT. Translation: CASRDDRGGNQPQHF.

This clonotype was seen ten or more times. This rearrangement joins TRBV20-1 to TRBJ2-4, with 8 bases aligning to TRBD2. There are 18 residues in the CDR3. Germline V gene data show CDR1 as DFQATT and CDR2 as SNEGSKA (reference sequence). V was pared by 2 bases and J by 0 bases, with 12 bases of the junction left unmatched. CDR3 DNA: TGCAGTGCTAGACCTAATAGCGGGAACTACGTAGCCAAAAACATTCAGTACTTC. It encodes CSARPNSGNYVAKNIQYF.

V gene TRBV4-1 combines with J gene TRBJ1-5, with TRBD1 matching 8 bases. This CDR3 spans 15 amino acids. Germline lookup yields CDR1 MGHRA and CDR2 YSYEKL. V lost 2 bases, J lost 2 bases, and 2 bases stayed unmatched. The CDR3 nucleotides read TGCGCCAGCAGCCAAACAGGGGGAGGCAATCAGCCCCAGCATTTT. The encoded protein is CASSQTGGGNQPQHF.

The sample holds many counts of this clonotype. The CDR3 nucleotides are TGTGCCAGCAGTTTTTCTTTAAACTCGGAGACCCAGTACTTC. Its protein product is CASSFSLNSETQYF. The chain employs TRBV28 and TRBJ2-5, with no clear D. This CDR3 has 14 residues. Germline CDR1 is MDHEN and CDR2 is SYDVKM. The V gene lost 3 bases and the J gene lost 5 bases, with 13 bases spanning the gap.

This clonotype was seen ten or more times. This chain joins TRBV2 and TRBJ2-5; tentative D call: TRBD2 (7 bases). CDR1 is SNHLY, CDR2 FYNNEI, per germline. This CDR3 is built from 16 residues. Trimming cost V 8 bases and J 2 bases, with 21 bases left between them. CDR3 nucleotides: TGTGCCAGCGGTACCGGGGGGTCAGGGGTACAAGAGACCCAGTACTTC. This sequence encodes CASGTGGSGVQETQYF.

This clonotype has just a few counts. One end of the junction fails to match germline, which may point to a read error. The CDR3 loop reads CSARAGPKNIKYF. Written as DNA, the CDR3 is TGCAGTGCTAGGGCCGGGCCCAAAAACATTAAGTACTTC. The chain carries TRBV20-1 and TRBJ2-4, with D unresolved. Germline CDR1 DFQATT, CDR2 SNEGSKA (reference sequence). The CDR3 spans 13 residues.

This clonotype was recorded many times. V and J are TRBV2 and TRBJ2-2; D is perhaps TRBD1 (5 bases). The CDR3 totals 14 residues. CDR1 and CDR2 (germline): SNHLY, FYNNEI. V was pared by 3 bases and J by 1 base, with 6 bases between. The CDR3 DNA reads TGTGCCAGCAGTGATCAGGGGAACACCGGGGAGCTGTTTTTT. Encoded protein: CASSDQGNTGELFF.

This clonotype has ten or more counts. The CDR3: CASSLPSGTETQYF. The CDR3 DNA follows: TGTGCCAGCTCACTACCCTCGGGAACAGAGACCCAGTACTTC. V is TRBV18 and J is TRBJ2-5; possible D gene TRBD2, 5 bases. V was shortened by 4 bases and J by 4 bases, with 13 bases between the two germline ends. Germline V gene lookup returns CDR1 KGHSH and CDR2 LQKENI. The CDR3 covers 14 residues.

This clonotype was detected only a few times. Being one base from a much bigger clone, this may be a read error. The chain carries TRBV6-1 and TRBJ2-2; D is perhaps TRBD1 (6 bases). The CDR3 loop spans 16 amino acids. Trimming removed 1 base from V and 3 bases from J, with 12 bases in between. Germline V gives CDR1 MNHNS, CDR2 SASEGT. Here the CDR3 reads CASSEGQESYTGELFF. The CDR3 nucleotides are TGTGCCAGCAGTGAAGGACAGGAGTCCTACACCGGGGAGCTGTTTTTT.

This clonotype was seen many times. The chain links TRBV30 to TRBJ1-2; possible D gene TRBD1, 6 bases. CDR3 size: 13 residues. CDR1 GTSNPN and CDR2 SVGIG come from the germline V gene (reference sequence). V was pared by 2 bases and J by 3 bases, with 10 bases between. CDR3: CAWSTGFDYGYTF. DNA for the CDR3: TGTGCCTGGAGTACAGGGTTCGACTATGGCTACACCTTC.